This entry concerns a single T cell receptor (beta chain). This entry comes from a study of blood T cell repertoires in COVID-19. The V gene's germline CDR1 is SGHTA and CDR2 FQGNSA. With V trimmed by 8 bases and J by 0 bases, 8 bases remained unmatched. The CDR3 is 16 amino acids. Assay used: immunoSEQ multiplex PCR; TCRdb lists only in-frame clones, some missing. Of around 270,000 clones in the sample, 88% were seen once. The specimen sequenced was PBMCs or T cells enriched from blood (not recorded which). The sequence was collected from a middle-aged woman who had been exposed to COVID-19. The rearrangement links TRBV7-2 to TRBJ2-2, with 8 positions matching TRBD2. The CDR3 is CASRGARGANTGELFF. The CDR3 DNA is TGTGCCAGCCGGGGGGCGCGGGGGGCGAACACCGGGGAGCTGTTTTTT.